A single sample is the source of the 3 T cell receptor beta chains below, sequenced in a study of long-term antiretroviral therapy in people with HIV (dated by TCRdb to 2022 to 2024). Sequencing of the TRB variable region was done with the immunoSEQ hsTCRB v3.0 assay at survey level resolution. This is the immuneACCESS table as TCRdb keeps it, with only in-frame sequences that have V and J called. A part of the clones is gone; compared with another copy, unresolved V genes explain less than half, and the rest is unexplained. The sample table records approximately 27,000 clones; roughly nine tenths of these occur just once. In total, the top ten clones hold 4.2% of the sample. This specimen was unsorted PBMCs, taken 3.1 years after starting antiretroviral therapy. The receptors shown here come from a young man with HIV.

J is TRBJ1-2 and V is TRBV7-3; no clear D gene. The germline V gene encodes CDR1 SGHTA and CDR2 FQGTGA. The V gene lost 4 bases and the J gene lost 6 bases, with 12 bases spanning the gap. CDR3 length: 13 residues. The CDR3 nucleotides read TGTGCCAGCAGCTCGATAGGGAGCGATGGCTACACCTTC. It codes for CASSSIGSDGYTF.

The chain carries TRBV4-3 and TRBJ2-7; no clear D. Trimming removed 4 bases at V and 3 bases at J, with 10 bases between. This CDR3 has 13 amino acids. Per the germline V gene, CDR1 is LGHNA and CDR2 is YSLEER. CDR3 nucleotide sequence: TGCGCCAGCAGCCGAGAAAGAGGCTACGAGCAGTACTTC. Its translation: CASSRERGYEQYF.

In its sample, this clone was seen once. The V call is TRBV7-3, the J call TRBJ1-2, with 8 nucleotides matching TRBD1. CDR1 and CDR2 (germline): SGHTA, FQGTGA. Trimming cost V 4 bases and J 4 bases; bases outside gene matches: 2. CDR3 length: 13 residues. CDR3 nucleotides: TGTGCCAGCAGCTCCACAGGGGGCTATGGCTACACCTTC. Translated: CASSSTGGYGYTF.